This TCR beta chain was recorded in a study of T cell responses to AZD1222 COVID-19 vaccine. Some clones are missing from TCRdb's copy, which holds only in-frame ones; the method was immunoSEQ multiplex PCR. The sample includes about 150,000 clones, approximately 90% seen only once; the top ten take about 7%. General observations from the study: Across the whole spike, CD4 TCRs peaked at regions 160-218 and 743-854.

Trimming cost V 1 base and J 2 bases, with 20 bases left between them. The CDR3 length is 18 residues. Germline CDR1 KGHSH, CDR2 LQKENI. To note about this clone: Its matching antigen is unknown.

The V gene is TRBV18, the J gene TRBJ1-1; tentatively, D is TRBD1 (5 bases). Sequenced here: peripheral blood, sampled after recovery from COVID-19. This TCR came from an adult who had recovered from COVID-19. The CDR3 loop reads CASSPHRSSRVVNTEAFF. For the CDR3, the DNA is TGTGCCAGCTCACCACACCGGTCGTCCAGGGTGGTAAACACTGAAGCTTTCTTT.